Presented here are 31 T cell receptor beta chains from one specimen sequenced in a study of graft-versus-host responses after intestinal transplantation. Assay used: immunoSEQ multiplex PCR; TCRdb lists only in-frame clones, some missing. The sample records some 85,000 clones, 87% being singletons. Their specific antigens are unknown. Sample: unstimulated CD8+ T cells sorted from spleen or lymph node cells, taken before transplant. The receptors here all came from a human donor who was the organ donor for an intestinal transplant.

This sequence joins TRBV2 and TRBJ2-2, with D unresolved. The V end lost 10 bases, the J end lost 1 base, and 7 bases lay between the germline ends. Per the germline V gene, CDR1 is SNHLY and CDR2 is FYNNEI. CDR3 length equals 12 residues. This CDR3 reads CATTENTGELFF. CDR3 sequence (DNA): TGTGCCACCACAGAGAACACCGGGGAGCTGTTTTTT.

V gene TRBV19 combines with J gene TRBJ2-3; a weak D match, TRBD1 (5 bases). The germline V gene encodes CDR1 LNHDA and CDR2 SQIVND (reference sequence). The ends were cut back, 0 bases at V and 4 bases at J, with 14 bases in the middle. This CDR3 contains 16 residues. The CDR3 sequence is CASSIDPTGAADTQYF. In DNA form, the CDR3 reads TGTGCCAGTAGTATAGATCCCACAGGCGCTGCAGATACGCAGTATTTT.

The chain recombines TRBV28 with TRBJ2-5, with 7 bases fitting TRBD1. Judging by the DNA end, TRBJ2-7 fits better; the J call may be wrong. CDR1 is MDHEN, CDR2 SYDVKM, per germline. This CDR3 is 13 amino acids long. The CDR3 loop reads CASSFGGQNEQYF. For the CDR3, the DNA is TGTGCCAGCAGTTTTGGGGGACAGAACGAGCAGTACTTC.

This chain connects TRBV5-6 to TRBJ2-7; D may correspond to TRBD1 or TRBD2 (5 bases each). The germline V gene encodes CDR1 SGHDT and CDR2 YYEEEE. Trimming shortened V by 6 bases and J by 5 bases, and 24 bases separated the two germline ends. This CDR3 contains 16 residues. The CDR3 nucleotides read TGTGCCAGCATCGCCAGAGGGACCGCCCGGTCCGACGAGCAGTACTTC. Translating it yields CASIARGTARSDEQYF. Complete variable domain (other parts from reference TRBV5-6 and TRBJ2-7): DAGVTQSPTHLIKTRGQQVTLRCSPKSGHDTVSWYQQALGQGPQFIFQYYEEEERQRGNFPDRFSGHQFPNYSSELNVNALLLGDSALYLCASIARGTARSDEQYFGPGTRLTVT.

The chain is built from TRBV5-6 and TRBJ2-1; 9 nucleotides align to TRBD2. CDR1 and CDR2 from the germline V gene are SGHDT and YYEEEE. The CDR3 is made up of 16 amino acids. J lost 2 bases, V lost 6 bases, and 9 bases had no gene match. This CDR3 reads CASIPQSGGTYNEQFF. In DNA form, the CDR3 reads TGTGCCAGCATCCCTCAGAGCGGGGGGACCTACAATGAGCAGTTCTTC.

The V gene is TRBV7-9, the J gene TRBJ2-2; 8 nucleotides align to TRBD2. The trim removed 8 bases at V and 5 bases at J, leaving 10 bases unmatched. CDR3 length: 15 amino acids. Germline CDR1 is SEHNR and CDR2 is FQNEAQ (reference sequence). CDR3 sequence reads: CASPLGGGQTGELFF. Written as DNA, the CDR3 is TGTGCCAGCCCCCTGGGCGGGGGGCAGACCGGGGAGCTGTTTTTT.

The chain employs TRBV5-1 and TRBJ1-1; 9 nucleotides align to TRBD1. The V segment lost 0 bases and the J segment 5 bases; nucleotides outside the gene matches: 8. This CDR3 has 16 amino acids. Germline-derived CDR1 and CDR2 are SGHRS and YFSETQ. The CDR3 loop is CASSLGDREYSTEAFF. The CDR3 nucleotides are TGCGCCAGCAGCTTGGGGGACAGGGAATATAGTACTGAAGCTTTCTTT.

This rearrangement joins TRBV9 to TRBJ2-3, with 8 bases fitting TRBD2. Trimming at V came to 1 base and at J to 6 bases, leaving 10 bases not matched to a gene. The germline gives CDR1 SGDLS, CDR2 YYNGEE. The CDR3 sequence is 16 residues long. Written as DNA, the CDR3 is TGTGCCAGCAGCGTATTAACGGGGGGGGAGTTGGATACGCAGTATTTT. Amino acid sequence: CASSVLTGGELDTQYF.

The V and J genes are TRBV10-2 and TRBJ1-6; no clear D gene. This CDR3 has 16 amino acids. Germline V lookup: CDR1 WSHSY, CDR2 SAAADI. V was trimmed by 3 bases and J by 8 bases, leaving 17 bases between them. The CDR3 DNA is TGCGCCAGCAGTGATCATTCGACCCTTTTATATTCACCCCTCCACTTT. Protein sequence: CASSDHSTLLYSPLHF.

A single count supports this clone. This chain joins TRBV2 and TRBJ2-7; maybe TRBD1 (5 bases). The ends were cut back, 6 bases at V and 5 bases at J, with 17 bases in the middle. The CDR3 runs 14 residues. In germline, CDR1 is SNHLY, CDR2 FYNNEI. DNA for the CDR3: TGTGCCAGCAGGGAAAGGGGATACGTCCACGAGCAGTACTTC. It yields the protein CASRERGYVHEQYF.

This clone is a singleton in its sample. The chain combines TRBV4-1 with TRBJ2-7; 9 nucleotides line up with TRBD1. CDR3 length: 15 amino acids. Germline lookup yields CDR1 MGHRA and CDR2 YSYEKL. With V trimmed by 4 bases and J by 7 bases, 11 bases remained unmatched. The chain's CDR3 is CASSPWGQGDMEQYF. The CDR3, as DNA: TGCGCCAGCAGCCCGTGGGGACAGGGTGATATGGAGCAGTACTTC.

This clone appeared a few times. V usage is TRBV7-3 and J usage is TRBJ1-1, with a tentative D call TRBD1 (5 bases). Trimming left V 5 bases short and J 10 bases short, with 17 bases between. CDR3 size: 13 residues. The germline V gene encodes CDR1 SGHTA and CDR2 FQGTGA. In nucleotides, the CDR3 is TGTGCCAGCAGCCTATCCCCGGGACGTAGAGCTTTCTTT. Translating it yields CASSLSPGRRAFF.

The chain uses TRBV19 and TRBJ1-3; 7 bases agree with TRBD1. The V gene's germline CDR1 is LNHDA and CDR2 SQIVND (reference sequence). With 5 bases clipped from V and 2 bases from J, the junction kept 3 bases outside the gene matches. CDR3 length: 14 residues. DNA of the CDR3: TGTGCCAGTAGTTCACAGGGGACTGGAAACACCATATATTTT. Translated, it gives CASSSQGTGNTIYF.

The rearrangement links TRBV5-1 to TRBJ2-1; 10 bases match TRBD2. Germline values: CDR1 SGHRS, CDR2 YFSETQ. Germline trimming cut 2 bases from V and 5 bases from J; bases unmatched to any gene: 4. The CDR3 has 15 residues. Written as DNA, the CDR3 is TGCGCCAGCAGCTTAATAGCGGGGGGAGACAATGAGCAGTTCTTC. Translation: CASSLIAGGDNEQFF.

The chain links TRBV27 to TRBJ2-7; 7 nucleotides match TRBD2. From germline, CDR1 is MNHEY and CDR2 SMNVEV (reference sequence). This CDR3 region has 15 residues. The V and J ends lost 2 bases and 3 bases, in that order; junction bases with no gene match: 7. CDR3 sequence (DNA): TGTGCCAGCAGTTTAGACGGGGGGAACTACTACGAGCAGTACTTC. Its translation is CASSLDGGNYYEQYF.

The chain joins TRBV4-1 to TRBJ1-2; no definite D call. The V and J ends lost 0 bases and 4 bases respectively, with 9 bases between them. The CDR3 totals 14 residues. Germline V gene data show CDR1 as MGHRA and CDR2 as YSYEKL. The CDR3 bases are TGCGCCAGCAGCCAAGATCGGACCTTCTATGGCTACACCTTC. Translated, it gives CASSQDRTFYGYTF.

This clone was observed once. The chain recombines TRBV27 with TRBJ2-7; possible D gene TRBD2, 6 bases. The CDR3 has 13 residues. Germline CDR1 and CDR2: MNHEY and SMNVEV (reference sequence). With 5 bases removed from V and 2 bases from J, the gap between germline ends came to 10 bases. CDR3 sequence: CASSHGGTYEQYF. CDR3 in DNA: TGTGCCAGCAGTCATGGGGGGACCTACGAGCAGTACTTC.

The V gene is TRBV5-1, the J gene TRBJ2-5, with D perhaps matching TRBD1 or TRBD2 (5 bases each). Germline values: CDR1 SGHRS, CDR2 YFSETQ. Trimming took 4 bases from V and 5 from J, leaving 15 bases between them. This CDR3 has 14 amino acids. The CDR3 DNA is TGCGCCAGCAGCGGGGACGACTATGCGGAGACCCAGTACTTC. Protein product: CASSGDDYAETQYF.

This chain links TRBV2 with TRBJ2-3; tentatively, D is TRBD2 (5 bases). The germline V gene encodes CDR1 SNHLY and CDR2 FYNNEI. This CDR3 has 17 amino acids. V gave up 6 bases and J gave up 2 bases, with 21 bases separating them. CDR3: CASRPSEGPAPTDTQYF. CDR3 nucleotides: TGTGCCAGCAGACCCTCCGAGGGCCCTGCTCCCACAGATACGCAGTATTTT.

The J gene is TRBJ2-7, the V gene TRBV28, with no clear D. The CDR3 is 15 residues long. Trimming cost V 3 bases and J 0 bases, with 12 bases left between them. CDR1 and CDR2 (germline): MDHEN, SYDVKM. CDR3 loop: CASSFERVGSYEQYF. The CDR3 DNA follows: TGTGCCAGCAGTTTTGAGCGCGTAGGCTCCTACGAGCAGTACTTC.

This clone was seen many times. The genes are TRBV6-4 and TRBJ2-2, with 8 bases that match TRBD1. The CDR3 spans 14 residues. CDR1 and CDR2 (germline): MRHNA, SNTAGT. Trimming at V came to 0 bases and at J to 6 bases, leaving 0 bases not matched to a gene. The chain's CDR3 is CASSDSTGAGELFF. The CDR3 nucleotides are TGTGCCAGCAGTGACTCGACAGGGGCCGGGGAGCTGTTTTTT.

As to this clone: This same CDR3 is encoded by further DNA sequences in the sample. The rearrangement joins TRBV29-1 to TRBJ1-1; D is undetermined. V was shortened by 7 bases and J by 8 bases, with 17 bases between the two germline ends. The CDR3 extends over 12 amino acids. CDR1 is SQVTM, CDR2 ANQGSEA, per germline. The CDR3 DNA reads as TGCAGCGCTAAATCGGGTTCGGGGGAAGCTTTCTTT. Translated: CSAKSGSGEAFF.

The chain couples TRBV9 to TRBJ2-2; possibly TRBD2 for D (5 bases). Trimming shortened V by 4 bases and J by 7 bases, and 14 bases separated the two germline ends. The CDR3 totals 14 residues. The germline gives CDR1 SGDLS, CDR2 YYNGEE. The CDR3 nucleotides are TGTGCCAGCAGCCAATATATCGGGAACGGGGAGCTGTTTTTT. This gives the protein CASSQYIGNGELFF.

This clone was recorded only once. The rearrangement links TRBV4-2 to TRBJ2-1; TRBD1 agrees at 9 bases. The V and J ends lost 1 base and 8 bases, in that order; junction bases with no gene match: 3. This CDR3 comprises 14 residues. CDR1 is LGHNA, CDR2 YNFKEQ, per germline. This CDR3 reads CASSQGTGGYEQFF. For the CDR3, the DNA is TGTGCCAGCAGCCAAGGAACAGGGGGCTATGAGCAGTTCTTC.

This clone was counted once. The chain links TRBV6-1 to TRBJ1-3; D uncertain. The V and J ends lost 2 bases and 0 bases respectively, with 20 bases between them. Per germline, CDR1 MNHNS and CDR2 SASEGT. There are 19 residues in the CDR3. As DNA, the CDR3 is TGTGCCAGCAGTGAAAATAAAGGAGAGCCCCATTCCTCTGGAAACACCATATATTTT. Translating gives CASSENKGEPHSSGNTIYF.

The rearrangement joins TRBV9 to TRBJ1-2, with D possibly TRBD1 on 5 matching bases. This CDR3 is built from 16 residues. The ends were cut back, 3 bases at V and 8 bases at J, with 23 bases in the middle. Germline V lookup: CDR1 SGDLS, CDR2 YYNGEE. DNA for the CDR3: TGTGCCAGCAGCGAATCTCTCAGGGAATATACGCGAGGCTACACCTTC. Amino acid sequence: CASSESLREYTRGYTF.

J is TRBJ1-5 and V is TRBV6-6, with D uncertain. CDR1 is MNHNY, CDR2 SVGAGI, per germline (reference sequence). Trimming took 5 bases from V and 0 from J, leaving 11 bases between them. The CDR3 is 15 residues long. This CDR3 reads CASSTGRDSNQPQHF. CDR3 bases: TGTGCCAGCAGTACCGGGCGGGATAGCAATCAGCCCCAGCATTTT.

The chain carries TRBV7-9 and TRBJ2-5; D is ambiguous. Germline lookup yields CDR1 SEHNR and CDR2 FQNEAQ (reference sequence). V dropped 5 bases and J dropped 1 base, with 11 bases sitting between them. CDR3 length: 14 amino acids. CDR3: CASSPLGSQETQYF. CDR3 coding DNA: TGTGCCAGCAGCCCTCTCGGTAGCCAAGAGACCCAGTACTTC. Filled out from reference TRBV7-9 and TRBJ2-5, the complete variable domain reads DTGVSQNPRHKITKRGQNVTFRCDPISEHNRLYWYRQTLGQGPEFLTYFQNEAQLEKSRLLSDRFSAERPKGSFSTLEIQRTEQGDSAMYLCASSPLGSQETQYFGPGTRLLVL.

The CDR3 spells CASSELGGLRYEQFF. The CDR3 coding sequence is TGCGCCAGCAGTGAGTTAGGGGGGCTGAGATATGAGCAGTTCTTC. V gene TRBV10-1 combines with J gene TRBJ2-1, with D perhaps TRBD1 or TRBD2 (6 bases each). Germline V gene lookup returns CDR1 WNHNN and CDR2 SYGVQD (reference sequence). The CDR3 contains 15 residues. Trimming took 1 base from V and 8 from J, leaving 15 bases between them.

This clone was seen a handful of times. Sequence at one end of the junction differs from germline and may be a read error. The V and J genes are TRBV4-1 and TRBJ2-7; TRBD2 agrees at 13 bases. The CDR3 runs to 16 residues. Per the germline V gene, CDR1 is MGHRA and CDR2 is YSYEKL. This CDR3 is CASSQDGTSGAYEQYF. The CDR3 DNA reads as TGTGCCAGCAGCCAAGATGGGACTAGCGGGGCCTACGAGCAGTACTTC.

There are a few counts of this clone. The chain's CDR3 is CASSGRADTGELFF. CDR3 sequence (DNA): TGTGCCAGCAGTGGTAGAGCGGACACCGGGGAGCTGTTTTTT. The V call is TRBV6-4, the J call TRBJ2-2; TRBD2 might be the D (5 bases). Looked up from germline, CDR1 is MRHNA and CDR2 is SNTAGT. This CDR3 has 14 residues. V lost 4 bases to trimming and J lost 3 bases, with 9 bases between them.